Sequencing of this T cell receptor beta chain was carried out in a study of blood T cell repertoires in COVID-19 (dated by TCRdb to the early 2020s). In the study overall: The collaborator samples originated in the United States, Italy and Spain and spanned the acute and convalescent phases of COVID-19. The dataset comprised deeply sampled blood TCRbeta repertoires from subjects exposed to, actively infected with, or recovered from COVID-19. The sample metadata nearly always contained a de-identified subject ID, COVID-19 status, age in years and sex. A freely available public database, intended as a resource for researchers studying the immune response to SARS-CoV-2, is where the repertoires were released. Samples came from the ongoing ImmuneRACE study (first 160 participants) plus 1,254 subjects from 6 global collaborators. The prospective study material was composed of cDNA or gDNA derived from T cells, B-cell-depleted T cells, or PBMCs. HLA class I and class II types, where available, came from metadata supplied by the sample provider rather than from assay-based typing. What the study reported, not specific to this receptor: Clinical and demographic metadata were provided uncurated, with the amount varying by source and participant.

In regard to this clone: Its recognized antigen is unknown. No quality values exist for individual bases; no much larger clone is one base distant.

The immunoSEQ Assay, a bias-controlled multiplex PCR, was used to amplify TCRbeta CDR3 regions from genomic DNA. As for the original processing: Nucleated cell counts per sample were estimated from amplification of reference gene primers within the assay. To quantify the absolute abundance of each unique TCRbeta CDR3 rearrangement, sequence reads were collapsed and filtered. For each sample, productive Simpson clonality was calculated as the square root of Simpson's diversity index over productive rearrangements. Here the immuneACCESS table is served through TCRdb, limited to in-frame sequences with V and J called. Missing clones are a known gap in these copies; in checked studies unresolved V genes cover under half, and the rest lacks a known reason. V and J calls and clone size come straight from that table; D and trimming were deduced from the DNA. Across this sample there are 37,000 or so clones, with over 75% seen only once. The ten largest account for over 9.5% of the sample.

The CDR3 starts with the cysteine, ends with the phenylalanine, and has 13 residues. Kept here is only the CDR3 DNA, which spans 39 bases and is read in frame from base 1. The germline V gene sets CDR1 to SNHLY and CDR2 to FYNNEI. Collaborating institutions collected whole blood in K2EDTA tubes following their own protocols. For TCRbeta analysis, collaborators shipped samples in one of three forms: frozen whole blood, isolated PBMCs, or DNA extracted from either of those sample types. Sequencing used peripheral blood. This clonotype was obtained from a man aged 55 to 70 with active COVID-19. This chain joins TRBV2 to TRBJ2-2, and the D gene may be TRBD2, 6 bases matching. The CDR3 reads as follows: CATTQAGTGELFF. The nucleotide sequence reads TGTGCTACCACCCAGGCGGGGACCGGGGAGCTGTTTTTT.